The 11 T cell receptor beta chains presented below share a single source sample, sequenced in a study of blood T cell repertoires in COVID-19. Profiling relied on immunoSEQ multiplex PCR, and the TCRdb table lists in-frame clones only, not all of them. This table holds 50,000 to 80,000 clones, roughly 88% found once. Material: peripheral blood. The receptors originated from an older woman with COVID-19, enrolled during active disease.

V is TRBV23-1 and J is TRBJ1-6; D gene unclear. TRBV23-1 is noted as an ORF with a role that remains uncertain. V was pared by 4 bases and J by 0 bases, with 4 bases between. The CDR3 runs to 14 residues. The CDR3 sequence: CASSRSSYNSPLHF. CDR3 nucleotide sequence: TGCGCCAGCAGTCGCAGCTCCTATAATTCACCCCTCCACTTT.

The J gene is TRBJ2-2, the V gene TRBV11-3, with a weak D call TRBD1 (5 bases). CDR3 length: 15 amino acids. V was trimmed by 5 bases and J by 3 bases, leaving 13 bases between them. Germline V CDR1 and CDR2: SGHNT, YENEEA. The CDR3 DNA is TGTGCCAGCAGCCCCACTGACAGAGACACCGGGGAGCTGTTTTTT. Translating it yields CASSPTDRDTGELFF.

This chain joins TRBV4-1 and TRBJ1-4, with D maybe TRBD1 (5 bases). This CDR3 has 15 amino acids. The V end lost 4 bases, the J end lost 8 bases, and 17 bases lay between the germline ends. From germline, CDR1 is MGHRA and CDR2 YSYEKL. CDR3 in DNA: TGCGCCAGCAGCCTCCGTCAGGGATTTGGCGAAAAACTGTTTTTT. Translated, it gives CASSLRQGFGEKLFF.

The J gene is TRBJ1-3, the V gene TRBV30, with a tentative D call TRBD1 (6 bases). CDR1 is GTSNPN, CDR2 SVGIG, per germline (reference sequence). The CDR3 covers 13 residues. The germline V and J ends were trimmed by 1 base and 2 bases, with 6 bases remaining between them. The CDR3 coding sequence is TGTGCCTGGAGTGCAGGGGCTGGAAACACCATATATTTT. As protein: CAWSAGAGNTIYF. The variable domain in full, completed from reference TRBV30 and TRBJ1-3, reads SQTIHQWPATLVQPVGSPLSLECTVEGTSNPNLYWYRQAAGRGLQLLFYSVGIGQISSEVPQNLSASRPQDRQFILSSKKLLLSDSGFYLCAWSAGAGNTIYFGEGSWLTVV.

This chain connects TRBV19 to TRBJ1-5; 8 bases align to TRBD1. The CDR3 length is 14 residues. V trimming: 6 bases; J trimming: 7 bases; junction bases outside the gene matches: 8. Germline loops: CDR1 LNHDA, CDR2 SQIVND (reference sequence). The CDR3, as DNA: TGTGCCAGTAGCCCACAGGGGGTTAGCCAGCCCCAGCATTTT. It encodes CASSPQGVSQPQHF. Supplemented by reference TRBV19 and TRBJ1-5, the full variable domain reads DGGITQSPKYLFRKEGQNVTLSCEQNLNHDAMYWYRQDPGQGLRLIYYSQIVNDFQKGDIAEGYSVSREKKESFPLTVTSAQKNPTAFYLCASSPQGVSQPQHFGDGTRLSIL.

The rearrangement links TRBV6-2 or TRBV6-3 to TRBJ1-2, with D perhaps matching TRBD1 (5 bases). V lost 2 bases, J lost 5 bases, and 12 bases lay in between. This CDR3 is built from 14 residues. Germline-derived CDR1 and CDR2 are MNHEY and SVGEGT. CDR3 residues: CASSYGGTRYGYTF. CDR3 bases: TGTGCCAGCAGTTACGGGGGGACGAGATATGGCTACACCTTC.

This clone has only one observation. The chain carries TRBV14 and TRBJ2-7; no clear D. Trimming took 2 bases from V and 7 from J, leaving 12 bases between them. This CDR3 has 13 residues. Germline values: CDR1 SGHDN, CDR2 FVKESK. The CDR3 spells CASSQQVLGEQYF. The CDR3 DNA sequence: TGTGCCAGCAGCCAACAGGTCCTCGGTGAGCAGTACTTC.

The chain recombines TRBV11-2 with TRBJ1-3, with a weak D call TRBD1 (6 bases). Per the germline V gene, CDR1 is SGHAT and CDR2 is FQNNGV. The CDR3 length is 14 residues. Deletions cut 2 bases from V and 6 bases from J, with 11 bases between. CDR3 loop: CASSLNQGINTIYF. The DNA of the CDR3 is TGTGCCAGCAGCTTAAACCAGGGGATAAACACCATATATTTT.

The genes are TRBV3-1 (or the pseudogene TRBV3-2) and TRBJ1-6; TRBD1 agrees at 8 bases. Per germline, CDR1 LGHDT and CDR2 YNNKEL (reference sequence). V shed 5 bases, J shed 6 bases, and the junction held 9 bases outside the gene matches. The length of the CDR3 is 16 residues. The chain's CDR3 is CASSFFSGGGNSPLHF. DNA of the CDR3: TGTGCCAGCAGCTTCTTCTCAGGGGGCGGTAATTCACCCCTCCACTTT.

V is TRBV10-2 and J is TRBJ2-1; TRBD2 matches at 7 bases. Germline loops: CDR1 WSHSY, CDR2 SAAADI. V was pared by 8 bases and J by 4 bases, with 8 bases of the junction left unmatched. The CDR3 runs 14 residues. The CDR3 sequence is CASGEGTTYNEQFF. DNA for the CDR3: TGCGCCAGCGGGGAAGGGACTACTTACAATGAGCAGTTCTTC.

The chain recombines TRBV20-1 with TRBJ1-1, with D unresolved. Looked up from germline, CDR1 is DFQATT and CDR2 is SNEGSKA (reference sequence). The CDR3 has 10 residues. The V gene lost 6 bases and the J gene lost 6 bases, with 8 bases spanning the gap. Here the CDR3 reads CSASSAEAFF. Here the CDR3 DNA reads TGCAGTGCCTCCTCGGCTGAAGCTTTCTTT.